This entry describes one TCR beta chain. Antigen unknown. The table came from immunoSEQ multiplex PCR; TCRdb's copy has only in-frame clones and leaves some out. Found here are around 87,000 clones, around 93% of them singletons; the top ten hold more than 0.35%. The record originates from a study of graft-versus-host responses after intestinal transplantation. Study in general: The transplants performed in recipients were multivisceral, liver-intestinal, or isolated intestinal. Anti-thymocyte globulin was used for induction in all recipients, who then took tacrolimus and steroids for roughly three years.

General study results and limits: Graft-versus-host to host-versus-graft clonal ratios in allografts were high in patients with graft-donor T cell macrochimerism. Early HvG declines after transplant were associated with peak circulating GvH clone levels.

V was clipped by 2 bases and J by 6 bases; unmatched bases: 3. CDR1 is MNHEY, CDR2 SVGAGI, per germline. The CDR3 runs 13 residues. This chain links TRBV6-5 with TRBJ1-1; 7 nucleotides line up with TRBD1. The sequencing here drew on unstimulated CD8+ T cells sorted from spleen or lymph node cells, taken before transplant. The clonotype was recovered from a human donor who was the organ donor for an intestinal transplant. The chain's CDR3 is CASSYRGQSEAFF. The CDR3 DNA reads TGTGCCAGCAGTTACAGGGGGCAGTCTGAAGCTTTCTTT.